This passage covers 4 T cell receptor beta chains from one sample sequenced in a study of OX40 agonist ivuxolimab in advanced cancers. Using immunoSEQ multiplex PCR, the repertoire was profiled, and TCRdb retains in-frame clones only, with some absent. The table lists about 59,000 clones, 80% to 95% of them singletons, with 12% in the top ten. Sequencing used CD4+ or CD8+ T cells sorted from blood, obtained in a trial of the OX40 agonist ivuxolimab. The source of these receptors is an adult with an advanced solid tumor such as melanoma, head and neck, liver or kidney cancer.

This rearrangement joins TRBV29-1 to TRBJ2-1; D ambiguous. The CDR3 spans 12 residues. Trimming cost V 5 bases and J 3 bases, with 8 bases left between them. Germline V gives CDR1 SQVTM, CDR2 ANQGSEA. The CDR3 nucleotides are TGCAGCGTTCAACCTGGCTACAATGAGCAGTTCTTC. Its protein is CSVQPGYNEQFF.

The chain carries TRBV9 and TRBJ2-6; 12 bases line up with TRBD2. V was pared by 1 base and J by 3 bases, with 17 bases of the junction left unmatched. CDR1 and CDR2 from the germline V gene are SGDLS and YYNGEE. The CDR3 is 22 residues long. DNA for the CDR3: TGTGCCAGCAGCGTATGGTGGAGGGGATCTAGCGGGAGGGCCTATGGGGCCAACGTCCTGACTTTC. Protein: CASSVWWRGSSGRAYGANVLTF. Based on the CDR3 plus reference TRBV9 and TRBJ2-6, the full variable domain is DSGVTQTPKHLITATGQRVTLRCSPRSGDLSVYWYQQSLDQGLQFLIQYYNGEERAKGNILERFSAQQFPDLHSELNLSSLELGDSALYFCASSVWWRGSSGRAYGANVLTFGAGSRLTVL.

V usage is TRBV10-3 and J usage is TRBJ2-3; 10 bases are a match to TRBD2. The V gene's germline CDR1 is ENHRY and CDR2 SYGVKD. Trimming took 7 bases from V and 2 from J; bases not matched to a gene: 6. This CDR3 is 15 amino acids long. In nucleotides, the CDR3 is TGTGCCATCACCTGGACTAGCGGAGACACAGATACGCAGTATTTT. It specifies CAITWTSGDTDTQYF.

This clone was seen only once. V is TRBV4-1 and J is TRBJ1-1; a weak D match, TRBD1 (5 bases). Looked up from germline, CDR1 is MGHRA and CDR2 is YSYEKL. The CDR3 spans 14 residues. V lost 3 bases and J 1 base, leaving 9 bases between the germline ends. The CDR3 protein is CASSHSGTNTEAFF. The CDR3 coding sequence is TGCGCCAGCAGCCACTCAGGGACGAACACTGAAGCTTTCTTT.